This T cell receptor (beta chain) emerged from a study of memory CD4+ T cells and cytomegalovirus serostatus. The sort gate was single viable CD3+CD4+CD8-CD45RO+ cells for memory CD4+ T cells. Turning to this clone: The antigen is unknown.

Study results and caveats: About 40% of the roughly 160 known CMV-associated TCRbeta sequences appeared in CD4+ memory.

As handled by the study authors: Out-of-frame sequences were removed, leaving a few million distinct TCRbeta sequences. Profiled with immunoSEQ multiplex PCR; TCRdb holds only in-frame clones, not every one. The DNA gave D and trimming, while V, J and clone size come from that table. The sample includes 70,000 or so clones, around 80% seen only once; the top ten take approximately 2.8%. This CDR3 comprises 16 residues. V lost 5 bases and J lost 6; bases outside the gene matches: 9. Germline V gene sequence: CDR1 SEHNR, CDR2 FQNEAQ (reference sequence). The rearrangement joins TRBV7-9 to TRBJ2-2; TRBD1 agrees at 10 bases. The material sequenced was memory CD4+ T cells from blood. This clonotype was obtained from an adult in good health and CMV-seropositive. CDR3 in amino acids: CASSPGPGQGSGELFF. CDR3 sequence (DNA): TGTGCCAGCAGCCCAGGACCGGGACAGGGGTCCGGGGAGCTGTTTTTT.